This T cell receptor beta chain was profiled in a study of OX40 agonist ivuxolimab in advanced cancers. This clone was seen once. The antigen is unknown. The assay was immunoSEQ multiplex PCR, and TCRdb's table has in-frame clones only and misses some. Altogether approximately 94,000 clones are present, around 89% being singletons, with the ten largest covering around 0.16%. V shed 3 bases, J shed 6 bases, and the junction held 4 bases outside the gene matches. The CDR3 runs 15 residues. Germline CDR1 SGHVS, CDR2 FQNEAQ. Study conclusions and caveats: The 0.1-3.0 mg/kg partial responders had among the lowest clonal expansion.

This chain joins TRBV7-8 and TRBJ2-2; 10 positions match TRBD1. This receptor was taken from an adult with an advanced solid tumor such as melanoma, head and neck, liver or kidney cancer. The specimen was CD4+ or CD8+ T cells sorted from blood, collected in a trial of the OX40 agonist ivuxolimab. CDR3 sequence (DNA): TGTGCCAGCAGCTTGCTTGGACAGGGGGCCGGGGAGCTGTTTTTT. Translating gives CASSLLGQGAGELFF.